One sample yielded the 2 T cell receptor beta chains listed below, sequenced in a study of blood T cell repertoires in COVID-19. Measured with immunoSEQ multiplex PCR; TCRdb has only the in-frame clones, and not every one. The sample yields some 26,000 clones, around 90% seen once. The sample taken for sequencing was peripheral blood. These receptor sequences come from a woman in her forties or fifties with active COVID-19.

V gene TRBV7-3 combines with J gene TRBJ2-1, with TRBD2 matching 8 bases. Unmatched junction bases numbered 11, after V lost 2 bases and J lost 8 bases. Germline assignment: CDR1 SGHTA and CDR2 FQGTGA. This CDR3 region has 16 residues. The CDR3 loop is CASSLAPSGLGDEQFF. Here the CDR3 DNA reads TGTGCCAGCAGCTTAGCCCCTAGCGGGCTTGGGGATGAGCAGTTCTTC.

This clone was counted a few times. V gene TRBV28 combines with J gene TRBJ1-5; 10 bases are shared with TRBD1. This CDR3 has 15 amino acids. The trim removed 3 bases at V and 6 bases at J, leaving 5 bases unmatched. Germline values: CDR1 MDHEN, CDR2 SYDVKM. The DNA for the CDR3 is TGTGCCAGCAGTTTCCCCGGGACAGGGGTTCAGCCCCAGCATTTT. Its translation: CASSFPGTGVQPQHF.